These 20 T cell receptor beta chains were all obtained from the same sample, sequenced in a study of cytomegalovirus exposure and HLA in healthy donors. It was with 60 Vbeta and 13 Jbeta primers that the PCR ran. Profiled with immunoSEQ multiplex PCR; TCRdb holds only in-frame clones, not every one. The sample includes roughly 170,000 clones, 65% to 85% of them seen just once. The material sequenced was PBMCs. The receptors were sampled from a woman aged 18 to 35 in good health and CMV-seronegative.

V usage is TRBV9 and J usage is TRBJ1-6; possible D gene TRBD1, 6 bases. The CDR3 loop spans 15 amino acids. CDR1 and CDR2 from the germline V gene are SGDLS and YYNGEE. The V and J ends lost 0 bases and 10 bases respectively, with 14 bases between them. The CDR3 is CASSVAGGAGSPLHF. The CDR3, as DNA: TGTGCCAGCAGCGTAGCGGGGGGCGCGGGATCACCCCTCCACTTT.

The rearrangement links TRBV5-4 to TRBJ2-2; possibly TRBD1 for D (6 bases). Germline CDR1 is SGHNT and CDR2 is YYREEE (reference sequence). The CDR3 sequence is 13 residues long. The V gene lost 4 bases and the J gene lost 4 bases, with 8 bases spanning the gap. CDR3 loop: CASSPGATGELFF. The CDR3 DNA sequence: TGTGCCAGCAGCCCAGGGGCCACCGGGGAGCTGTTTTTT.

This rearrangement joins TRBV6-5 to TRBJ2-2, with D hard to call. The CDR3 covers 12 residues. The ends were cut back, 4 bases at V and 7 bases at J, with 7 bases in the middle. Germline V gives CDR1 MNHEY, CDR2 SVGAGI. CDR3 sequence reads: CASSFRGGELFF. DNA for the CDR3: TGTGCCAGCAGTTTTCGCGGCGGGGAGCTGTTTTTT.

This clone was seen only a few times. The rearrangement joins TRBV2 to TRBJ2-1, with D uncertain. Deletions cut 6 bases from V and 7 bases from J, with 4 bases between. Germline lookup yields CDR1 SNHLY and CDR2 FYNNEI. The CDR3 extends over 10 amino acids. CDR3: CASSSNEQFF. The CDR3 DNA sequence: TGTGCCAGCAGCAGTAATGAGCAGTTCTTC.

The V gene is TRBV6-6, the J gene TRBJ2-1; a possible D gene is TRBD2 (5 bases). There are 16 residues in the CDR3. V dropped 7 bases and J dropped 4 bases, with 20 bases sitting between them. The germline V gene has CDR1 MNHNY and CDR2 SVGAGI (reference sequence). CDR3 DNA: TGTGCCAGCACCCTGGGCCGGGAATGGGGATACAATGAGCAGTTCTTC. Its translation is CASTLGREWGYNEQFF.

The chain is built from TRBV5-6 and TRBJ1-2; TRBD1 agrees at 8 bases. Trimming removed 0 bases from V and 8 bases from J; junction bases left unmatched: 9. Per germline, CDR1 SGHDT and CDR2 YYEEEE. This CDR3 has 15 amino acids. The CDR3 DNA sequence: TGTGCCAGCAGCTTGGCCATCCAGGGGGCGGGAGGCTACACCTTC. It specifies CASSLAIQGAGGYTF.

This chain joins TRBV5-4 and TRBJ1-6; maybe TRBD1 (6 bases). CDR1 is SGHNT, CDR2 YYREEE, per germline (reference sequence). This CDR3 spans 15 amino acids. Trimming removed 0 bases at V and 10 bases at J, with 14 bases between. The CDR3 DNA is TGTGCCAGCAGCTTGGGGAGCAACAGGGAATCACCCCTCCACTTT. Its translation is CASSLGSNRESPLHF. Full variable domain (missing parts from reference TRBV5-4 and TRBJ1-6): ETGVTQSPTHLIKTRGQQVTLRCSSQSGHNTVSWYQQALGQGPQFIFQYYREEENGRGNFPPRFSGLQFPNYSSELNVNALELDDSALYLCASSLGSNRESPLHFGNGTRLTVT.

This chain connects TRBV28 to TRBJ2-1; perhaps TRBD1 as D (6 bases). The CDR3 totals 13 residues. Trimming shortened V by 6 bases and J by 12 bases, and 18 bases separated the two germline ends. Germline-derived CDR1 and CDR2 are MDHEN and SYDVKM. The CDR3 bases are TGTGCCAGCAGATTAGGGGGACAAGAAACGCAGTTCTTC. Its protein product is CASRLGGQETQFF.

This chain links TRBV9 with TRBJ2-7, with 8 bases identical to TRBD2. This CDR3 has 13 residues. The V segment lost 0 bases and the J segment 4 bases; nucleotides outside the gene matches: 0. CDR1 SGDLS and CDR2 YYNGEE come from the germline V gene. The chain's CDR3 is CASSVGLAYEQYF. In DNA, the CDR3 is TGTGCCAGCAGCGTAGGACTAGCGTACGAGCAGTACTTC.

With regard to this clone: Other DNA sequences within the sample encode an identical CDR3. This sequence joins TRBV18 and TRBJ1-1, with D possibly being TRBD1 (5 bases). CDR1 KGHSH and CDR2 LQKENI come from the germline V gene. This CDR3 comprises 14 residues. Trimming cost V 3 bases and J 1 base, with 9 bases left between them. CDR3 nucleotide sequence: TGTGCCAGCTCACCGCGACAGCAGAACACTGAAGCTTTCTTT. It encodes CASSPRQQNTEAFF. Complete variable domain (other parts from reference TRBV18 and TRBJ1-1): NAGVMQNPRHLVRRRGQEARLRCSPMKGHSHVYWYRQLPEEGLKFMVYLQKENIIDESGMPKERFSAEFPKEGPSILRIQQVVRGDSAAYFCASSPRQQNTEAFFGQGTRLTVV.

The V call is TRBV27, the J call TRBJ2-3; the match to TRBD1 covers 9 bases. The CDR3 runs 16 residues. The V gene's germline CDR1 is MNHEY and CDR2 SMNVEV (reference sequence). V shed 5 bases, J shed 3 bases, and the junction held 9 bases outside the gene matches. The CDR3, as DNA: TGTGCCAGCAGTAAAGGGACAGGGATATTTACAGATACGCAGTATTTT. It encodes CASSKGTGIFTDTQYF.

This chain joins TRBV5-5 and TRBJ1-2, with a weak D call TRBD1 (6 bases). CDR3 length: 14 residues. Germline CDR1 is SGHKS and CDR2 is YYEKEE (reference sequence). V shed 3 bases and J shed 5 bases, with 14 bases lying between them. The chain's CDR3 is CASSSGQKLYGYTF. Written as DNA, the CDR3 is TGTGCCAGCAGCTCCGGACAGAAACTTTATGGCTACACCTTC.

The rearrangement uses TRBV28 and TRBJ2-7, with TRBD2 identical over 12 bases. V lost 9 bases to trimming and J lost 7 bases; unmatched junction nucleotides: 10. Per the germline V gene, CDR1 is MDHEN and CDR2 is SYDVKM. The length of the CDR3 is 14 residues. The CDR3 here is CASITSGRMGEQYF. Written as DNA, the CDR3 is TGTGCCAGTATAACTAGCGGGAGGATGGGTGAGCAGTACTTC.

For the CDR3, the DNA is TGTGCCAGCAGCTTGGGTTTGCGGACAGCACAAGAGACCCAGTACTTC. Translation gives CASSLGLRTAQETQYF. J is TRBJ2-5 and V is TRBV5-4; TRBD1 might be the D (6 bases). Between the trimmed V and J ends, which lost 0 bases and 2 bases, there was a span of 14 bases. This CDR3 is built from 16 residues. Germline CDR1 SGHNT, CDR2 YYREEE (reference sequence).

V is TRBV15 and J is TRBJ1-2, with 12 bases lining up with TRBD1. This CDR3 is built from 14 residues. From germline, CDR1 is LNHNV and CDR2 YYDKDF (reference sequence). Trimming cost V 5 bases and J 4 bases; bases outside gene matches: 2. This CDR3 is CATSGTGGFYGYTF. CDR3 in DNA: TGTGCCACCAGCGGGACAGGGGGCTTCTATGGCTACACCTTC.

Concerning this clone: The junction does not match germline at one end; this may be a read error. The chain couples TRBV7-9 to TRBJ1-5, with 9 bases lining up with TRBD1. The CDR3 contains 16 residues. In germline, CDR1 is SEHNR, CDR2 FQNEAQ (reference sequence). This CDR3 reads CSSSLASGQGDQPQHF. The CDR3 DNA sequence: TGTTCCAGCAGCTTAGCATCGGGACAGGGTGATCAGCCCCAGCATTTT.

The rearrangement links TRBV7-9 to TRBJ1-2; D uncertain. CDR1 SEHNR and CDR2 FQNEAQ come from the germline V gene (reference sequence). V was cut by 0 bases and J by 4 bases, with 12 bases left in between. This CDR3 is built from 15 residues. This CDR3 reads CASSLAGRRAYGYTF. CDR3 DNA sequence: TGTGCCAGCAGCTTAGCAGGGAGAAGGGCCTATGGCTACACCTTC.

This chain links TRBV27 with TRBJ2-1; D call uncertain. The germline V gene has CDR1 MNHEY and CDR2 SMNVEV (reference sequence). V was shortened by 5 bases and J by 8 bases, with 16 bases between the two germline ends. There are 14 residues in the CDR3. The CDR3 here is CASSVSIPKDEQFF. In DNA, the CDR3 is TGTGCCAGCAGTGTTAGCATTCCTAAGGATGAGCAGTTCTTC.

This chain uses TRBV28 with TRBJ2-7; a possible D gene is TRBD1 (5 bases). The germline CDR1 and CDR2 sequences are MDHEN and SYDVKM. Between the trimmed V and J ends, which lost 6 bases and 0 bases, there was a span of 15 bases. The CDR3 loop spans 15 amino acids. As DNA, the CDR3 is TGTGCCAGCAGACGTACAGGCGCTTACTCCTACGAGCAGTACTTC. This sequence encodes CASRRTGAYSYEQYF.

The V and J genes are TRBV7-3 and TRBJ2-5; maybe TRBD1 (6 bases). The CDR3 has 17 amino acids. CDR1 is SGHTA and CDR2 is FQGTGA in the germline V gene. Trimming stripped 0 bases from V and 1 base from J, with 15 bases between. In DNA form, the CDR3 reads TGTGCCAGCAGCTTAACAGGGGCAGGGGCCTCCCAAGAGACCCAGTACTTC. Translation gives CASSLTGAGASQETQYF. The entire variable domain, with the rest obtained from reference TRBV7-3 and TRBJ2-5, is as follows: GAGVSQTPSNKVTEKGKYVELRCDPISGHTALYWYRQSLGQGPEFLIYFQGTGAADDSGLPNDRFFAVRPEGSVSTLKIQRTERGDSAVYLCASSLTGAGASQETQYFGPGTRLLVL.